The source of this TCR beta chain is a study of Ad26.COV2.S vaccination and SARS-CoV-2 variants. Study-level information: Ad26.COV2.S given intramuscularly, once or twice 56 days apart. Whole-study findings and limits: Considerable breadth of spike-specific CD8+ and CD4+ T cell responses has reportedly been documented following vaccination.

Per the germline V gene, CDR1 is MNHEY and CDR2 is SVGAGI. V lost 0 bases, J lost 0 bases, and 5 bases lay in between. This CDR3 is 15 amino acids long. Details on this clone: Its antigen is not known.

Generated by immunoSEQ multiplex PCR, the TCRdb table keeps only in-frame clones and is missing some. The sample holds approximately 460,000 clones, 80% to 90% seen once. Treatment specified: 19 received Ad26.COV2.S at low or high dose, single or two shots; roughly 5 received placebo; per-sample allocation not given. Collection of the samples took place on day 63 after the first injection of vaccine or placebo. The genes are TRBV6-5 and TRBJ1-4; the D is unclear. The TCR originated in a person between 18 and 59 years old who received the Ad26.COV2.S COVID-19 vaccine or a placebo. This specimen was peripheral blood, taken in a trial of Ad26.COV2.S vaccine versus placebo. CDR3 amino acids: CASSYSLATNEKLFF. CDR3 sequence (DNA): TGTGCCAGCAGTTACTCCCTTGCAACTAATGAAAAACTGTTTTTT.